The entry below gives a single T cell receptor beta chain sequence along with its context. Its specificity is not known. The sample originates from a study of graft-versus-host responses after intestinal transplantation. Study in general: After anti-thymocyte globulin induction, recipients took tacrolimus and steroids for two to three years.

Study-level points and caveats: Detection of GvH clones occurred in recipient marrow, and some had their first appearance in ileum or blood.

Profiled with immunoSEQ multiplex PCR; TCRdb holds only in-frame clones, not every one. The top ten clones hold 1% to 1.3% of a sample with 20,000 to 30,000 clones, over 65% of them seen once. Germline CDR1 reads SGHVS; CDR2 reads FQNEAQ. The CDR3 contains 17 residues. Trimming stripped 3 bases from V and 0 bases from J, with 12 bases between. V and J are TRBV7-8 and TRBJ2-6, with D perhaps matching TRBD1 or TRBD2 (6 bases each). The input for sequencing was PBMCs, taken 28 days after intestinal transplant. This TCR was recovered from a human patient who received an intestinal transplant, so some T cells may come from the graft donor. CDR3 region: CASSFATGASGANVLTF. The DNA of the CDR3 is TGTGCCAGCAGCTTTGCGACGGGGGCCTCTGGGGCCAACGTCCTGACTTTC.